This T cell receptor beta chain originates from a study of cytomegalovirus exposure and HLA in healthy donors. Findings of the study overall: Specificity of three CMV-associated chains for CMV antigens was verified in vitro. The study listed roughly 160 cytomegalovirus-associated TCR beta chains. HLA-A and HLA-B allele assignments for most subjects were reportedly predicted accurately using TCR beta sequences.

Germline V gene sequence: CDR1 SGHDT, CDR2 YYEEEE. The CDR3 consists of 16 residues. Trimming pared 3 bases from V and 2 bases from J, leaving 16 bases between. PCR was performed using 60 Vbeta and 13 Jbeta primers. Some clones are missing from TCRdb's copy, which holds only in-frame ones; the method was immunoSEQ multiplex PCR. Of 90,000 to 100,000 clones listed, less than 80% are singletons. With respect to this clone: Its antigen remains unknown.

The V call is TRBV5-6, the J call TRBJ2-3; perhaps TRBD2 as D (6 bases). This clonotype was obtained from a man aged 40-50 years in good health and CMV-seronegative. Material: PBMCs. DNA of the CDR3: TGTGCCAGCAGCTACCAAACCGGGAGATACACAGATACGCAGTATTTT. It specifies CASSYQTGRYTDTQYF.